The clone carrying this T cell receptor beta chain was detected a few times. Its specificity is not known. The CDR3 is made up of 13 amino acids. Per germline, CDR1 SGDLS and CDR2 YYNGEE. Trimming stripped 0 bases from V and 1 base from J, with 4 bases between. This record comes from a study of cytomegalovirus exposure and HLA in healthy donors. Study results and limitations: The study recorded 160 or so TCR beta chains that were cytomegalovirus-associated. Reportedly, HLA-A and HLA-B alleles of most subjects were accurately predicted from TCR beta.

In the PCR, 60 Vbeta and 13 Jbeta primers were used. The assay was immunoSEQ multiplex PCR, and TCRdb's table has in-frame clones only and misses some. Altogether under 200,000 clones are present, under 90% being singletons, with the ten largest covering approximately 1.9%. V usage is TRBV9 and J usage is TRBJ2-5; D call uncertain. Sequencing was done on a sample of PBMCs. This clonotype was sampled from a man between 18 and 29 years old in good health and CMV-seronegative. CDR3 region: CASSVAVQETQYF. The CDR3 region has the DNA TGTGCCAGCAGCGTAGCCGTCCAAGAGACCCAGTACTTC. The full variable domain, rest sourced from reference TRBV9 and TRBJ2-5, is DSGVTQTPKHLITATGQRVTLRCSPRSGDLSVYWYQQSLDQGLQFLIQYYNGEERAKGNILERFSAQQFPDLHSELNLSSLELGDSALYFCASSVAVQETQYFGPGTRLLVL.